These 4 T cell receptor beta chains were sequenced from one sample in a study of OX40 agonist ivuxolimab in advanced cancers. Sequencing was performed with immunoSEQ multiplex PCR; in TCRdb, only in-frame clones are kept and a portion is missing. The sample holds some 75,000 clones; about 88% are singletons and the top ten take 0.65% to 0.9%. Source: CD4+ or CD8+ T cells sorted from blood, taken in a trial of the OX40 agonist ivuxolimab. These receptors came from an adult with an advanced solid tumor such as melanoma, head and neck, liver or kidney cancer.

The gene calls are TRBV9 and TRBJ2-7; TRBD1 matches 8 bases. The CDR3 is made up of 14 amino acids. The V and J ends lost 7 bases and 6 bases, in that order; junction bases with no gene match: 12. The germline V gene has CDR1 SGDLS and CDR2 YYNGEE. The CDR3 DNA follows: TGTGCCAGCGGCGCCCGGGACAGGTCTTTCGAGCAGTACTTC. Translating gives CASGARDRSFEQYF.

The V gene is TRBV10-2, the J gene TRBJ1-5; perhaps TRBD1 as D (5 bases). CDR3 length equals 17 residues. V was shortened by 5 bases and J by 5 bases, with 22 bases between the two germline ends. Germline V gene data show CDR1 as WSHSY and CDR2 as SAAADI. CDR3 bases: TGCGCCAGCAGTCGAGGACGGGGACGCGAGCGATATCAGCCCCAGCATTTT. Translation gives CASSRGRGRERYQPQHF.

This clone came up once. CDR3 amino acids: CASSSTGVRETQYF. The CDR3 coding sequence is TGCGCCAGCAGCTCGACAGGGGTACGGGAGACCCAGTACTTC. This chain connects TRBV5-1 to TRBJ2-5, with 8 bases that match TRBD1. Looked up from germline, CDR1 is SGHRS and CDR2 is YFSETQ. With V trimmed by 3 bases and J by 5 bases, 6 bases remained unmatched. CDR3 length equals 14 residues.

This sequence joins TRBV11-2 and TRBJ2-1, with D possibly matching TRBD1 (5 bases). The CDR3 is 14 residues long. V lost 1 base and J lost 7, with 11 bases in between. The V gene's germline CDR1 is SGHAT and CDR2 FQNNGV. CDR3 coding DNA: TGTGCCAGCAGCTTAGTGCCAGGGAAAAATGAGCAGTTCTTC. It encodes CASSLVPGKNEQFF.